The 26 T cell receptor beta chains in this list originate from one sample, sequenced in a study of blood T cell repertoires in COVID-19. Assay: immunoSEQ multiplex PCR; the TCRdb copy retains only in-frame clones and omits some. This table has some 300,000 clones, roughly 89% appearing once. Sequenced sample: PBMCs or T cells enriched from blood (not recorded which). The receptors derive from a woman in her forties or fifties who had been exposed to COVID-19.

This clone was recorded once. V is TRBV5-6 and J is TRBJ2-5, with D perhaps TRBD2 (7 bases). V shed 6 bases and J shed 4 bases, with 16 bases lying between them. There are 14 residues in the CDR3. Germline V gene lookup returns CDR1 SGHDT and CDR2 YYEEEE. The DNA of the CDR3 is TGTGCCAGCATCAAAAGGGGGGGCGGAGAGACCCAGTACTTC. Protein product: CASIKRGGGETQYF. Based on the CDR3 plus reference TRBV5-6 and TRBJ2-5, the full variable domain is DAGVTQSPTHLIKTRGQQVTLRCSPKSGHDTVSWYQQALGQGPQFIFQYYEEEERQRGNFPDRFSGHQFPNYSSELNVNALLLGDSALYLCASIKRGGGETQYFGPGTRLLVL.

The chain's CDR3 is CASSWGLAGEQYF. CDR3 coding DNA: TGTGCCAGCAGCTGGGGACTAGCGGGGGAGCAGTACTTC. V and J are TRBV5-4 and TRBJ2-7; 13 bases match TRBD2. Germline V gene sequence: CDR1 SGHNT, CDR2 YYREEE (reference sequence). Losses at the gene ends were 3 bases for V and 7 bases for J; bases not matched to a gene: 1. The CDR3 has 13 residues.

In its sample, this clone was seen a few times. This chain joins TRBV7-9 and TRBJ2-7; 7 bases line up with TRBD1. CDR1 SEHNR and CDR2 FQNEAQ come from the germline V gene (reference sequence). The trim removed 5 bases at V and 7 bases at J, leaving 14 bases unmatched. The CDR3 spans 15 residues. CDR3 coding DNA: TGTGCCAGCAGCCGACAAGGGGGCGCCTCTGGGGAGCAGTACTTC. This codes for CASSRQGGASGEQYF.

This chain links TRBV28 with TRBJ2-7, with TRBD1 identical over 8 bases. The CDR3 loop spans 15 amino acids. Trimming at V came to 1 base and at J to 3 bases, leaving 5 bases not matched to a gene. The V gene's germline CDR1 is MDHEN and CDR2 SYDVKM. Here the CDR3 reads CASSLSAGGDYEQYF. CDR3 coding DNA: TGTGCCAGCAGTTTATCGGCAGGGGGCGACTACGAGCAGTACTTC. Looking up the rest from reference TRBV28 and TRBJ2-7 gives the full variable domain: DVKVTQSSRYLVKRTGEKVFLECVQDMDHENMFWYRQDPGLGLRLIYFSYDVKMKEKGDIPEGYSVSREKKERFSLILESASTNQTSMYLCASSLSAGGDYEQYFGPGTRLTVT.

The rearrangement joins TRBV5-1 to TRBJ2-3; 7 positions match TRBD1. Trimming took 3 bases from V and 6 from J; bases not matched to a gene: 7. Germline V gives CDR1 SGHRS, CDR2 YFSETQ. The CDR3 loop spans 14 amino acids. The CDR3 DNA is TGCGCCAGCAGCTCGGGACAGCCGGGGGATACGCAGTATTTT. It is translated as CASSSGQPGDTQYF.

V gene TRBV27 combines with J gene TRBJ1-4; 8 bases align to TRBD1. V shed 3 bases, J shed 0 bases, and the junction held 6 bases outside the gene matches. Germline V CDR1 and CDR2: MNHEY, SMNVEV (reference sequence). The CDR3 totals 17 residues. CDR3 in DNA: TGTGCCAGCAGTTTCGCGACAGGGGCCGCAACTAATGAAAAACTGTTTTTT. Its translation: CASSFATGAATNEKLFF.

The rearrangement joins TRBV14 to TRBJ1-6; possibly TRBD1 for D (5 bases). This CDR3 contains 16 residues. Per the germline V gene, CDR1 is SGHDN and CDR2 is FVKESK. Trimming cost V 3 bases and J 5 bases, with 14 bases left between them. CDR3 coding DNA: TGTGCCAGCAGCCACCCAGGCCTAGGGGATAATTCACCCCTCCACTTT. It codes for CASSHPGLGDNSPLHF.

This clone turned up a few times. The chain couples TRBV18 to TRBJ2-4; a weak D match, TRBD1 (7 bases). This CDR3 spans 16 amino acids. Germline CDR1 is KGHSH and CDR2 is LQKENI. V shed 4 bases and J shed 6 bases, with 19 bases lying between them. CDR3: CASSQTEGAWRNIQYF. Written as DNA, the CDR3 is TGTGCCAGCTCACAGACGGAGGGGGCTTGGAGAAACATTCAGTACTTC.

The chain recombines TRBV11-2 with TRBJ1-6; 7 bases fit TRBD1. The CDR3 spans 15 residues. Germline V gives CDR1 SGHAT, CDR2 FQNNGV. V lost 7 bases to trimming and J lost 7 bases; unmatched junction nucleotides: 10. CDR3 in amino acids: CASTLLTGINSPLHF. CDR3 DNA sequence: TGTGCCAGCACCCTTTTGACAGGGATAAATTCACCCCTCCACTTT. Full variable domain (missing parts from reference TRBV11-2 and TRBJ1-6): EAGVAQSPRYKIIEKRQSVAFWCNPISGHATLYWYQQILGQGPKLLIQFQNNGVVDDSQLPKDRFSAERLKGVDSTLKIQPAKLEDSAVYLCASTLLTGINSPLHFGNGTRLTVT.

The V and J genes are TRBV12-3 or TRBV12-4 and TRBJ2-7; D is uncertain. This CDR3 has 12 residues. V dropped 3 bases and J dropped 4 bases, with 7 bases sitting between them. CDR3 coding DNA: TGTGCCAGCAGTTTCGACTGGTACGAGCAGTACTTC. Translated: CASSFDWYEQYF.

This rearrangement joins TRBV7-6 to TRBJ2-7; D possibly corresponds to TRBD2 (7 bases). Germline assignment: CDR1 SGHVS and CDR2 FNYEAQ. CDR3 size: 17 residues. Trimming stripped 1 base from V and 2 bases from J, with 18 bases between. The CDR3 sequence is CASSLVVLRGQAYEQYF. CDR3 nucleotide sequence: TGTGCCAGCAGCTTAGTGGTCTTGCGGGGGCAGGCCTACGAGCAGTACTTC. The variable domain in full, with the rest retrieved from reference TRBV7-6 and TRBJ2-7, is GAGVSQSPRYKVTKRGQDVALRCDPISGHVSLYWYRQALGQGPEFLTYFNYEAQQDKSGLPNDRFSAERPEGSISTLTIQRTEQRDSAMYRCASSLVVLRGQAYEQYFGPGTRLTVT.

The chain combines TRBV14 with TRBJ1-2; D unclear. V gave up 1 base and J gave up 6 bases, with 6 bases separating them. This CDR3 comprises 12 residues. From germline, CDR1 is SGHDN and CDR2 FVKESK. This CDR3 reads CASSQGLDGYTF. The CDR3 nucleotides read TGTGCCAGCAGCCAAGGTCTCGATGGCTACACCTTC.

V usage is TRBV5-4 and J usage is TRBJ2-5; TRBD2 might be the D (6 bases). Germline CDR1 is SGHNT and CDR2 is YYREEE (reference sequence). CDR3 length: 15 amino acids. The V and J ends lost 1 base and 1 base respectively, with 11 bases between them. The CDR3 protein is CASSLFAGTQETQYF. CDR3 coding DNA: TGTGCCAGCAGCTTGTTCGCGGGGACCCAAGAGACCCAGTACTTC.

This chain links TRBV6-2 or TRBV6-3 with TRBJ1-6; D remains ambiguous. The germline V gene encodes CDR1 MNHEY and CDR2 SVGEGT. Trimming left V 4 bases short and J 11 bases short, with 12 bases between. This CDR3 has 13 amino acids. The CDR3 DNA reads TGTGCCAGCAGTTTCCCTTTCTTTGCACCCCTCCACTTT. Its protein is CASSFPFFAPLHF.

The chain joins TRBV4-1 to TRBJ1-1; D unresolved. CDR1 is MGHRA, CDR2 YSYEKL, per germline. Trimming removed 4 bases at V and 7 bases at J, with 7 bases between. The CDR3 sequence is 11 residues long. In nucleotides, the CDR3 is TGCGCCAGCAGCCTAGGAGTTGAAGCTTTCTTT. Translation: CASSLGVEAFF.

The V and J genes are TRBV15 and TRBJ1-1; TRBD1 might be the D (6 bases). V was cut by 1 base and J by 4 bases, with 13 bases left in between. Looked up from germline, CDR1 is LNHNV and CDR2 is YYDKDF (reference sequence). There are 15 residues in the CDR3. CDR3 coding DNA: TGTGCCACCAGCAGAGCGCCAGGGGAGTTCACTGAAGCTTTCTTT. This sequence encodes CATSRAPGEFTEAFF.

CDR3: CASSLASYVGVYGYTF. The CDR3, as DNA: TGTGCCAGCAGCTTAGCTTCGTATGTGGGAGTCTATGGCTACACCTTC. The J gene is TRBJ1-2, the V gene TRBV7-9; no clear D. Germline values: CDR1 SEHNR, CDR2 FQNEAQ (reference sequence). The CDR3 has 16 residues. V was cut by 0 bases and J by 4 bases, with 15 bases left in between. Complete variable domain (other parts from reference TRBV7-9 and TRBJ1-2): DTGVSQNPRHKITKRGQNVTFRCDPISEHNRLYWYRQTLGQGPEFLTYFQNEAQLEKSRLLSDRFSAERPKGSFSTLEIQRTEQGDSAMYLCASSLASYVGVYGYTFGSGTRLTVV.

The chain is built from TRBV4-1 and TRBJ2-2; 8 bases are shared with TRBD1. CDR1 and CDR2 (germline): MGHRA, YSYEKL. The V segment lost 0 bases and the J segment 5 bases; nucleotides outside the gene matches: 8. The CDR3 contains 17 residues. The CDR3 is CASSQDNMDRVTGELFF. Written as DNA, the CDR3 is TGCGCCAGCAGCCAAGATAATATGGACAGGGTAACCGGGGAGCTGTTTTTT.

The CDR3 sequence: CASSPGQQIGGYTF. The CDR3 region has the DNA TGTGCCAGCAGCCCCGGACAGCAGATAGGTGGCTACACCTTC. The V gene is TRBV3-1 (or the pseudogene TRBV3-2), the J gene TRBJ1-2, with D perhaps TRBD1 (6 bases). Germline V gives CDR1 LGHDT, CDR2 YNNKEL (reference sequence). The CDR3 extends over 14 amino acids. V was clipped by 4 bases and J by 7 bases, with 16 bases between them.

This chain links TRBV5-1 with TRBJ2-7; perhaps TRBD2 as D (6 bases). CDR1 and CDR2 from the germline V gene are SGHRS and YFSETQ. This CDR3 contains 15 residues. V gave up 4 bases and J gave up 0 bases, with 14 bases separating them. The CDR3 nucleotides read TGCGCCAGCAGCCCCCTGGACTACCGCTCCTACGAGCAGTACTTC. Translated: CASSPLDYRSYEQYF.

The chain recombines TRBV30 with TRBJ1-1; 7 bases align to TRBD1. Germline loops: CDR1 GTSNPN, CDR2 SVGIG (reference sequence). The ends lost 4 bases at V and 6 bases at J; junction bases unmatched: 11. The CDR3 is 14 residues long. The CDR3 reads CAWMNTGVVAEAFF. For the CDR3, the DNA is TGTGCCTGGATGAATACAGGGGTCGTCGCTGAAGCTTTCTTT.

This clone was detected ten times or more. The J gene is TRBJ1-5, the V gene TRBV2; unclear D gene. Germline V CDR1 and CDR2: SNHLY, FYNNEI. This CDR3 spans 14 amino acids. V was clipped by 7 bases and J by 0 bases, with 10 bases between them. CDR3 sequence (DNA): TGTGCCAGCACTTTAGGAGTTAGCAATCAGCCCCAGCATTTT. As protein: CASTLGVSNQPQHF.

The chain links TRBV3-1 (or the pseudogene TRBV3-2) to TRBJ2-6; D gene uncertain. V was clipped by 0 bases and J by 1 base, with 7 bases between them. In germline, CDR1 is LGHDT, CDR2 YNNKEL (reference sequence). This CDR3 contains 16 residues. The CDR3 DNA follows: TGTGCCAGCAGCCAAGATGCGTCATCTGGGGCCAACGTCCTGACTTTC. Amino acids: CASSQDASSGANVLTF.

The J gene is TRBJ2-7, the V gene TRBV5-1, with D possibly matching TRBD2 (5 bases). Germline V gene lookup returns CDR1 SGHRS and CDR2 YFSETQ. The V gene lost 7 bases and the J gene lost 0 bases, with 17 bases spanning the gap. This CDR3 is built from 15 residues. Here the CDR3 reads CASQEETGSSYEQYF. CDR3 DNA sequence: TGCGCCAGCCAGGAAGAAACGGGGAGCTCCTACGAGCAGTACTTC.

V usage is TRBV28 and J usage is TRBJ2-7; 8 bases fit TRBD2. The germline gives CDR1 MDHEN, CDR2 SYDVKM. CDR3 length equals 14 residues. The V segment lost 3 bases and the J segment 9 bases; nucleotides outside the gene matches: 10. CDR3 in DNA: TGTGCCAGCAGTTTTGCCCCGGGGGGGGTTTGGCAGTACTTC. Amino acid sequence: CASSFAPGGVWQYF. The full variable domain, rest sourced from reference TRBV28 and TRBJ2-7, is DVKVTQSSRYLVKRTGEKVFLECVQDMDHENMFWYRQDPGLGLRLIYFSYDVKMKEKGDIPEGYSVSREKKERFSLILESASTNQTSMYLCASSFAPGGVWQYFGPGTRLTVT.

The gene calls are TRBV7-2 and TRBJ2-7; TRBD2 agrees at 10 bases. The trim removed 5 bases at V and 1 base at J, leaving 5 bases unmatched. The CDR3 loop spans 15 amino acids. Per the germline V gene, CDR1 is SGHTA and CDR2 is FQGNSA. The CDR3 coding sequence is TGTGCCAGCAGCCCACTAGCGGGGACTTCCTACGAGCAGTACTTC. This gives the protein CASSPLAGTSYEQYF.